Sequencing of this TCR beta chain was carried out in a study of blood T cell repertoires in COVID-19. Overall study context: Some COVID-19 samples were acute and others convalescent; all came from the United States, Italy and Spain. From T cells, B-cell-depleted T cells, or PBMCs came the material, which was cDNA or gDNA.

Germline values: CDR1 MDHEN, CDR2 SYDVKM. The CDR3 totals 11 residues. V dropped 5 bases and J dropped 8 bases, with 9 bases sitting between them. As originally analysed: Reference gene primer amplification gave nucleated cell count estimates. The assay was immunoSEQ multiplex PCR, and TCRdb's table has in-frame clones only and misses some. V, J and clone size reflect that table, while D and trimming were determined from the DNA. The sample holds some 26,000 clones, 88% seen once. The count of this clone is one. This receptor was identified in a woman between 50 and 59 years old with active COVID-19. The chain is built from TRBV28 and TRBJ1-1; TRBD1 is a possible D gene (5 bases). Sequencing used peripheral blood. CDR3 DNA sequence: TGTGCCAGCAGTCGACGGACAGAAGCTTTCTTT. Protein product: CASSRRTEAFF.